This section outlines one T cell receptor beta chain sequence together with its context. The data were taken from a study of blood T cell repertoires in COVID-19. The germline V gene has CDR1 SGHNT and CDR2 YENEEA. The CDR3 is 18 amino acids. The V end lost 2 bases, the J end lost 2 bases, and 22 bases lay between the germline ends. Sequencing was performed with immunoSEQ multiplex PCR; in TCRdb, only in-frame clones are kept and a portion is missing. The data hold about 120,000 clones, with roughly 90% observed a single time. Source material: peripheral blood. The sequence was collected from a middle-aged man with active COVID-19. The V gene is TRBV11-3, the J gene TRBJ2-7; maybe TRBD2 (6 bases). CDR3 DNA: TGTGCCAGCAGCTTAAAGGGGACGCCCCAGGGAGGCCCCTACGAGCAGTACGTC. It codes for CASSLKGTPQGGPYEQYV.